This T cell receptor (beta chain) is drawn from a study of T-cell reconstitution after alpha-beta-depleted transplantation in children. The length of the CDR3 is 16 residues. Germline V gene sequence: CDR1 SGHRS, CDR2 YFSETQ. After removal of 7 bases from V and 0 bases from J, the junction contained 12 bases not matched to a gene. Unique molecular identifiers were incorporated when the TCRbeta library was constructed. MiXCR, run by TCRdb on the PCR reads, gives a single entry per CDR3 protein. The data contain approximately 150,000 distinct CDR3 sequences, 8% to 10% of them singletons. Whole-study results and caveats: Diversity of TCRbeta at day 60 was high in some patients, arising from surviving recipient T cells and thymic progenitors. T-cell counts and diversity were attributed mostly to newly produced T cells one year after transplant. It was reported that alpha-beta T cells came from several hundred expanded graft clones (about two months after transplant).

This clonotype has at least ten counts. Its antigen is undetermined. The sample in question was PBMCs, mostly from graft donor cells, obtained 180 days after TCRalphabeta/CD19-depleted stem cell transplant. This clonotype was sampled from a female patient younger than 10 who had a stem cell transplant for congenital amegakaryocytic thrombocytopenia, so the T cells may come from the graft donor. V is TRBV5-1 and J is TRBJ2-7; 8 bases are shared with TRBD2. The CDR3 loop reads CASGDSGIGSSYEQYF. CDR3 DNA: TGCGCCAGCGGGGATAGCGGGATCGGGAGCTCCTACGAGCAGTACTTC.